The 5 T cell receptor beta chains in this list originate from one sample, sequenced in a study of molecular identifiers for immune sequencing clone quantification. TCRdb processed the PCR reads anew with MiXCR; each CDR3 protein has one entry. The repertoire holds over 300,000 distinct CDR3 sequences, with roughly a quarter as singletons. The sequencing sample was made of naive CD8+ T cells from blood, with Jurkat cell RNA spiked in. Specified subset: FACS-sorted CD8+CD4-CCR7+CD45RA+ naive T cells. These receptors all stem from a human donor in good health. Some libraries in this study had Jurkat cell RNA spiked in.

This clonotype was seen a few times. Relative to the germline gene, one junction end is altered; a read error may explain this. CDR3 region: CASRLGANTGELFF. CDR3 sequence (DNA): TGTGCCAGCAGATTAGGAGCGAATACCGGGGAGCTGTTTTTT. This sequence joins TRBV13 and TRBJ2-2; D call uncertain. Germline V gene lookup returns CDR1 PRHDT and CDR2 FYEKMQ (reference sequence). This CDR3 contains 14 residues. Variable domain in full (rest from reference TRBV13 and TRBJ2-2): AAGVIQSPRHLIKEKRETATLKCYPIPRHDTVYWYQQGPGQDPQFLISFYEKMQSDKGSIPDRFSAQQFSDYHSELNMSSLELGDSALYFCASRLGANTGELFFGEGSRLTVL.

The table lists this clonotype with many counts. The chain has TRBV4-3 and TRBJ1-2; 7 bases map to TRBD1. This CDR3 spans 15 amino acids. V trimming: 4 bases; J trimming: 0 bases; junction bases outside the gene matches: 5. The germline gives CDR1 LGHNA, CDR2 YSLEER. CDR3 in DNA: TGCGCCAGCAGCCCCGCAGGGGGGCCTAACTATGGCTACACCTTC. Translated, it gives CASSPAGGPNYGYTF.

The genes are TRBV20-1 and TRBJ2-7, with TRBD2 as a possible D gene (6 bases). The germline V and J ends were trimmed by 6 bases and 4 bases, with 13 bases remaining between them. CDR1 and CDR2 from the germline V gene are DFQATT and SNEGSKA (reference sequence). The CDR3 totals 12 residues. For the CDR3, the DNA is TGCAGTGCCCGCGGGGCTAAATACGAGCAGTACTTC. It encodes CSARGAKYEQYF.

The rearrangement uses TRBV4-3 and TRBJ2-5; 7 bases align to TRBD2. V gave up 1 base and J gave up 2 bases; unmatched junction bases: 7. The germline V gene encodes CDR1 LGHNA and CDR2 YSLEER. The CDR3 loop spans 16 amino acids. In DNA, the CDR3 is TGCGCCAGCAGCCAAGGTGTGGGGGGGATACAAGAGACCCAGTACTTC. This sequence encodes CASSQGVGGIQETQYF.

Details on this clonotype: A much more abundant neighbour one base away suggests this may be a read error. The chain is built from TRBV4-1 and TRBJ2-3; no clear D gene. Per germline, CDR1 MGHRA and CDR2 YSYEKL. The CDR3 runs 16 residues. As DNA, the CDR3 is TGCGCCAGCAACCAAGAGTCCGTTAGAAGCACAGATACGCAGTATTTT. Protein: CASNQESVRSTDTQYF.